One sample yielded the 8 T cell receptor beta chains listed below, sequenced in a study of CD8+ T cells in alopecia areata. CD25+CD127- cells were obtained by sorting CD4+ cells, for four or five patients. cDNA prepared by RNA extraction and subsequent reverse transcription served as the template for sequencing. TCRdb keeps only in-frame clones here, not all; method: immunoSEQ multiplex PCR. The table has 7,500 to 9,000 clones, 70% to 85% seen once. The material sequenced was CD4+ Tregs sorted from blood. All receptors derive from a human donor with alopecia areata.

This clone was detected a few times. This sequence joins TRBV7-8 and TRBJ2-1, with 8 positions matching TRBD1. Germline CDR1 and CDR2: SGHVS and FQNEAQ. The CDR3 loop spans 18 amino acids. With V trimmed by 2 bases and J by 0 bases, 9 bases remained unmatched. In DNA, the CDR3 is TGTGCCAGCAGCTTAACAACTAGACAGGGGAGCTCCTACAATGAGCAGTTCTTC. It codes for CASSLTTRQGSSYNEQFF.

The J gene is TRBJ1-3, the V gene TRBV7-8; 7 nucleotides align to TRBD1. This CDR3 is 20 amino acids long. Looked up from germline, CDR1 is SGHVS and CDR2 is FQNEAQ. The V segment lost 2 bases and the J segment 4 bases; nucleotides outside the gene matches: 20. The CDR3 DNA is TGTGCCAGCAGCTTACCTCTCGAGCGTCGACAGGGAACTACCGGAAACACCATATATTTT. This sequence encodes CASSLPLERRQGTTGNTIYF.

This chain links TRBV5-1 with TRBJ2-2, with a tentative D call TRBD2 (5 bases). Germline CDR1 SGHRS, CDR2 YFSETQ. This CDR3 has 15 amino acids. V was pared by 6 bases and J by 1 base, with 13 bases between. The CDR3 DNA sequence: TGCGCCAGCAAGGTCGGGGTTGGGAACACCGGGGAGCTGTTTTTT. It specifies CASKVGVGNTGELFF.

The rearrangement uses TRBV7-9 and TRBJ2-3; 7 bases are a match to TRBD1. The germline gives CDR1 SEHNR, CDR2 FQNEAQ (reference sequence). The CDR3 consists of 14 residues. The ends lost 5 bases at V and 4 bases at J; junction bases unmatched: 6. The CDR3 is CASSTRQGADTQYF. The CDR3 region has the DNA TGTGCCAGCAGCACCAGACAGGGCGCAGATACGCAGTATTTT. Complete variable domain (other parts from reference TRBV7-9 and TRBJ2-3): DTGVSQNPRHKITKRGQNVTFRCDPISEHNRLYWYRQTLGQGPEFLTYFQNEAQLEKSRLLSDRFSAERPKGSFSTLEIQRTEQGDSAMYLCASSTRQGADTQYFGPGTRLTVL.

The rearrangement links TRBV7-2 to TRBJ2-1; TRBD2 agrees at 12 bases. After removal of 3 bases from V and 4 bases from J, the junction contained 1 base not matched to a gene. CDR3 length: 15 amino acids. Germline V gene data show CDR1 as SGHTA and CDR2 as FQGNSA. This CDR3 reads CASSFTSGGYNEQFF. CDR3 bases: TGTGCCAGCAGCTTTACTAGCGGGGGGTACAATGAGCAGTTCTTC.

V is TRBV9 and J is TRBJ2-7, with D possibly being TRBD2 (7 bases). Trimming removed 4 bases at V and 0 bases at J, with 20 bases between. CDR1 SGDLS and CDR2 YYNGEE come from the germline V gene. The CDR3 is made up of 17 amino acids. In nucleotides, the CDR3 is TGTGCCAGCAGCCCCCGAGGGGAGGGGGAGACCTCCTACGAGCAGTACTTC. Translating it yields CASSPRGEGETSYEQYF.

The V call is TRBV5-4, the J call TRBJ2-7; D tentatively reads TRBD1 or TRBD2 (5 bases each). The V end lost 4 bases, the J end lost 2 bases, and 13 bases lay between the germline ends. Germline V gene sequence: CDR1 SGHNT, CDR2 YYREEE (reference sequence). This CDR3 is 14 amino acids long. CDR3 sequence reads: CASSPTLGAYEQYF. The CDR3 DNA reads TGTGCCAGCAGCCCCACCCTGGGGGCCTACGAGCAGTACTTC. Complete variable domain (other parts from reference TRBV5-4 and TRBJ2-7): ETGVTQSPTHLIKTRGQQVTLRCSSQSGHNTVSWYQQALGQGPQFIFQYYREEENGRGNFPPRFSGLQFPNYSSELNVNALELDDSALYLCASSPTLGAYEQYFGPGTRLTVT.

This chain links TRBV23-1 with TRBJ2-1; 12 bases are shared with TRBD1. TRBV23-1 is given ORF status, its function remaining uncertain. This CDR3 has 14 residues. J was trimmed by 11 bases and V by 4 bases; bases with no gene match: 6. Here the CDR3 DNA reads TGCGCCAGCAGTCTGGGACAGGGGGCTCTAAAGCAGTTCTTC. This codes for CASSLGQGALKQFF.